This TCR beta chain appears in the sequencing data of a study of cytomegalovirus exposure and HLA in healthy donors (dated by TCRdb to 2015 to 2018). About the full investigation: According to an earlier analysis of a few hundred of the donors, about 170 million T cells yielded 95 million to 140 million unique TCR beta sequences and approximately 300 Gb of sequence data. A later genetic analysis took genome-wide SNP genotypes for about 65% of the 666 donors and used that subset as a discovery cohort. The study used immunosequencing to profile the T cell repertoires of approximately 650 subjects and linked those repertoires to cytomegalovirus serostatus. The study was designed to test whether signatures of past pathogen exposure could be identified by cataloging public T cell receptors. In the later analysis, no new phenotypic data were used to find candidate immune exposures; instead, reliance was placed on TCR beta sequences and their occurrence across donors. To decide whether each TCR beta V gene segment behaved as functional or pseudogenic, an earlier analysis of fewer than 750 of the donors relied on high-throughput TCR beta sequencing. Because of strong linkage in the cohort, roughly 5 DR-DQ haplotypes were treated as single units for association and clustering. All discovery cohort repertoires had been generated on a single sequencing platform. The study combined high-throughput TCR immunosequencing, statistical association of individual TCRs with disease status, and machine learning to predict cytomegalovirus infection status. The number of typed donors differed by locus: about 620-640 for A, B, C, DRB1 and DQB1; roughly 510 for DQA1; approximately 600 for DPA1; and around 490 for DPB1. A later analysis re-examined previously published TCR beta repertoires from more than 600 donors and added high-resolution HLA genotyping to investigate patterns of TCR occurrence. Of the 350 to 400 genotyped donors, about 84% fell in the genetic ancestry cluster associated with self-reported Caucasian donors. Among some 400 genotyped donors of the cohort, an average of approximately 240,000 unique TCR beta nucleotide sequences was sequenced per donor, of which about 18% were non-productive. Donor age, sex, ethnicity and CMV serostatus were collected together with the repertoire data. About 300 gigabases of sequencing data and approximately 84 million unique TCR sequences were included in an early release covering about 700 HLA-typed donors. In addition to the first cohort of roughly 700 subjects, a separate validation cohort of approximately 130 different subjects was used. Class I and class II HLA loci were covered by the typing at four-digit resolution. General study outcomes and caveats: According to a later analysis, most CMV-associated TCR beta chains appeared to be HLA-restricted, and the HLA associations seemed to be driven largely by CMV exposure. In the study, approximately 150 TCR beta chains were listed as associated with cytomegalovirus. The cohort was sequenced for TCR beta chains only, and without alpha or paired-chain data the features that could be detected were limited. Most TCR sequences were observed very rarely across donors, whereas some public TCRs were present in many individuals. A further reported finding was that TCR beta sequences accurately predicted the HLA-A and HLA-B alleles for most subjects in the first cohort. In a later genetic analysis, a missense DCLRE1C variant was associated with V-gene and J-gene trimming of TCR beta chains, and the association was replicated in an independent cohort. A later analysis found that HLA-associated TCR beta chains were more clonally expanded and had lower generation probabilities than equally common non-associated chains. Because counts were too low, about 18 rarely observed V segments, including chromosome 9 orphons, were excluded from the earlier analysis of under 650 of the donors. In a later genetic analysis, fewer N-insertions in productive TCRs were reported among donors in an Asian-associated ancestry cluster than the approximately 670-donor mean. According to the authors, the approach could potentially be generalized to other disease states and immunological phenotypes. A group of highly shared sequence variants was considered likely to be a technical artifact of the sequencing pipeline. Immune exposure information for the cohort was limited to CMV serostatus. Linkage disequilibrium might explain the correlated functional status among segregating V segments, but an unknown experimental factor could not be ruled out. A later analysis found that TCR association rates varied across HLA loci, with DRB1 alleles showing the most associated TCRs and HLA-C alleles the fewest. In a later analysis, several top co-occurrence clusters were reported to appear linked to parvovirus B19, influenza, CMV and Epstein-Barr virus. An earlier analysis of some 560 of the donors showed that most TCR beta V segments appeared in productive rearrangements either about 87% or about 30% of the time, which broadly matched IMGT annotations. Some IMGT-functional V segments, including TRBV6-2 and TRBV6-3, could not be told apart with the 87-base-pair reads, so those segments were excluded. The classifier was reported to diagnose cytomegalovirus status with high specificity and sensitivity in both the original and validation cohorts. When HLA alleles, especially DR and DQ, strongly co-occurred, attributing TCR associations to individual alleles was difficult. Sequencing depth was assumed to be roughly uniform across donors in the presence/absence analyses, though that assumption may not hold. In vitro tests confirmed that three of the cytomegalovirus-associated TCR beta chains recognize cytomegalovirus antigens. Specific HLA alleles were associated with 15,000 to 20,000 TCR beta sequences at a false discovery rate of 0.05 in a later analysis. HLA typing was unavailable for some donors at each locus, so association tests used only the typed subset.

Spanning cysteine to phenylalanine, the CDR3 consists of 15 amino acids. Only CDR3 DNA is held: 45 bases, read in frame from base 1. For this chain, trimming is 4 bases at the V end and 6 bases at the J end, and the number of junction bases without a gene match is 14. The germline V gene sets CDR1 to SQVTM and CDR2 to ANQGSEA. In regard to this clone: The target of this receptor is not known. Base qualities are not recorded, but no much larger clone differs from it by a single base.

In total, roughly 710 healthy bone marrow donors made up the cohort. All cohort members were sampled while nominally healthy, although unrecorded immune exposures were likely present. The donor tested CMV seropositive, placing the donor among the 250 to 350 seropositive members of the cohort. Every donor gave a peripheral blood sample, and the peripheral blood mononuclear cells from that sample were used for TCR beta sequencing. The Qiagen DNeasy Blood Extraction Kit was used to extract genomic DNA from the blood cell samples. Library generation was performed with the immunoSEQ multiplex PCR assay. For the multiplex PCR, a mixture combining 60 forward primers for TCR Vbeta segments and 13 reverse primers for TCR Jbeta segments was used. A multiplex PCR assay on genomic DNA amplified the CDR3 region of rearranged TCR beta genes. The Illumina HiSeq System was used to sequence the amplified TCR beta libraries as 87-base-pair reads. For the original study's pipeline: A later analysis tallied about 77 million unique TCR beta chains across the approximately 670 repertoires, and approximately 9.9 million of those chains were shared by two or more donors. Raw reads were error-corrected and collapsed into unique sequences by a nearest-neighbor algorithm in which closely related sequences were merged to remove PCR and sequencing errors. CDR3 sequences were aligned to IMGT reference sequences to assign V, D and J gene segments. For a sequence to be retained, at least a six-nucleotide match to both a V gene segment and a J gene segment was required. Rearrangements were classified as productive when the CDR3 lacked stop codons and remained in frame with V and J, and all other rearrangements were classified as non-productive. Following IMGT convention, CDR3 was defined as the stretch from the second conserved V-encoded cysteine up to the conserved J-encoded phenylalanine. Sequences without an unambiguous match to a single V gene segment were excluded from the earlier analysis of a few hundred of the donors. An earlier analysis of 587 of the donors classified V segments as functional when productive rearrangements were above 56.7% and as segregating when the standard deviation between donors was above 5%. To diagnose cytomegalovirus status from the catalog of TCR beta chain sequences, a statistical classification framework was built. A later analysis assigned V and J genes by comparing TCR nucleotide sequences with IMGT/GENE-DB human TR gene sequences. The TCRdist pipeline was used in a later analysis to assign CDR3 sequences and most-parsimonious VDJ recombination scenarios. A later analysis defined each TCR beta chain by its CDR3 amino acid sequence plus V-gene family, and excluded reads lacking a unique V-gene family. A later analysis removed 500 to 650 highly shared, low-generation-probability nucleotide sequences to deal with suspected cross-contamination and a sequencing artifact. In a later analysis, a clonal expansion index was calculated for each public chain from normalized within-repertoire ranks of inferred template counts. In a later analysis, generation probabilities were computed with a VDJ recombination model fitted to out-of-frame rearrangements, and the resulting probabilities were checked against IGoR. Hypergeometric tests were used in a later analysis to score TCR-TCR, TCR-HLA and TCR-CMV co-occurrence, with a repertoire-size bias correction applied to the TCR pairs. To estimate false discovery rates, a later analysis permuted the HLA or CMV assignments 20 times. In a later analysis, co-occurring TCRs were grouped using DBSCAN, with TCRdist sequence similarity added in when clustering inside HLA-allele-positive subsets. Co-occurrence clustering excluded repertoires with fewer than 30,000 or more than 120,000 public chains, plus five with anomalous nucleotide sharing. TCRdb holds this immuneACCESS table with in-frame rearrangements only. Some clones are missing; in checked studies, unresolved V genes explain under half, and the rest has no known cause. The D gene and trimming were derived from the DNA, and the V and J assignments and clone size from that table. This sample is represented by 130,000 to 150,000 clones; 60% to 85% of them were singletons. The biggest ten clones account for 10% to 15% of the sample.

The sequencing sample was made of PBMCs. This sequence originates from a man in his forties or fifties in good health and CMV-seropositive. The receptor chain draws on TRBV29-1 and TRBJ2-5; 7 central bases correspond to TRBD1. This receptor carries the CDR3 CSVAPGTDPRKTQYF. The sequenced DNA is TGCAGCGTTGCCCCTGGGACAGACCCCAGGAAGACCCAGTACTTC.